This entry describes one T cell receptor (beta chain). Its antigen is still unknown. As every portion of the isolated RNA was reverse transcribed, the sequencing read expressed TCRB transcripts. Sequencing was performed with immunoSEQ multiplex PCR; in TCRdb, only in-frame clones are kept and a portion is missing. Found here are roughly 220,000 clones, about a sixth of them singletons; the top ten hold about 0.08%. This specimen belongs to a study of beta chain features in type 1 diabetes. Study-wide findings and caveats: Type 1 diabetes patients had moderately but significantly shorter TCRB CDR3s in all four CD4+ subsets.

V was pared by 0 bases and J by 5 bases, with 12 bases between. The CDR3 runs 15 residues. The germline V gene has CDR1 SGDLS and CDR2 YYNGEE. The V and J genes are TRBV9 and TRBJ2-1; D call uncertain. This TCR was sampled from a man under 40 with type 1 diabetes. The sequenced sample was naive CD4+ T cells from blood. DNA for the CDR3: TGTGCCAGCAGCGTAGTAGCTACCCTCCACAATGAGCAGTTCTTC. This encodes CASSVVATLHNEQFF.